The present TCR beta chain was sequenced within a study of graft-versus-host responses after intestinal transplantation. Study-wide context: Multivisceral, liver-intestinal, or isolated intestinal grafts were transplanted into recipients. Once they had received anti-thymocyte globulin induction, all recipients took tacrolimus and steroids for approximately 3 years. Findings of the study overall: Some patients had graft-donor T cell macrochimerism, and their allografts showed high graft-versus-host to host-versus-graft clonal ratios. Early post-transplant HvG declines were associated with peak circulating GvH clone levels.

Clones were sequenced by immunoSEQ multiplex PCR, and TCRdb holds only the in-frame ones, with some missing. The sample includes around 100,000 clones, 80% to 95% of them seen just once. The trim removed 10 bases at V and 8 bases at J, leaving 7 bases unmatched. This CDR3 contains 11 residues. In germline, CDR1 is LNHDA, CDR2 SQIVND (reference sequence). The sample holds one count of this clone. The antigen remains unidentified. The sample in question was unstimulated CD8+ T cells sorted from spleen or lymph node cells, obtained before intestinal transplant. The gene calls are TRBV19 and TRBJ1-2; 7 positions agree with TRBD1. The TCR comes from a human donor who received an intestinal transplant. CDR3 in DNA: TGTGCCACTACAGGGGATCGAGGCTACACCTTC. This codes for CATTGDRGYTF.